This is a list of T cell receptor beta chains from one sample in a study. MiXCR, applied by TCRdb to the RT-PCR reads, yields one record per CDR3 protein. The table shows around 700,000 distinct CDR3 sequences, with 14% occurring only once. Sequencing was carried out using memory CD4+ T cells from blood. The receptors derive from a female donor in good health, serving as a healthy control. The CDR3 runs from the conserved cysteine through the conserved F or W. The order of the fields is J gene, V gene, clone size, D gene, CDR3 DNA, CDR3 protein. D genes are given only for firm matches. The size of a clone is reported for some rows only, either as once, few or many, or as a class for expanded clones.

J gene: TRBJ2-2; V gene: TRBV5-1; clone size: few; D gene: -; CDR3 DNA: TGCGCCAGCAGCTTGGATAACCCGAACACCGGGGAGCTGTTTTTT; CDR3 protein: CASSLDNPNTGELFF
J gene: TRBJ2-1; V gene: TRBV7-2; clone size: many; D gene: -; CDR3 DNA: TGTGCCAGCAGCGGGGGGTGGGCGGGAAGCTCCTACAATGAGCAGTTCTTC; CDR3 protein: CASSGGWAGSSYNEQFF
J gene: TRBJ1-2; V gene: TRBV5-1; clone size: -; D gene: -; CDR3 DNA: TGCGCCAGCAGCTTGTCAGGGGAGGTACATGGCTACACCTTC; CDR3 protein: CASSLSGEVHGYTF
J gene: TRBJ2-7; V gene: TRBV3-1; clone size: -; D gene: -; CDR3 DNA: TGTGCCAGCAGCCAACGAGCCAGCATCAGCGAGCAGTACTTC; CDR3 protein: CASSQRASISEQYF
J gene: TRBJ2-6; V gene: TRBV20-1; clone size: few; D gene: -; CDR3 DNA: TGCAGTGCTAGAGTACCGAGGGGCTCTGGGGCCAACGTCCTGACTTTC; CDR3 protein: CSARVPRGSGANVLTF
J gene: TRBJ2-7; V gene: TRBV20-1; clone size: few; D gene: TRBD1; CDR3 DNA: TGCAGTGCTCCACATCAGGGGGCAGACGAGCAGTACTTC; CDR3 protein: CSAPHQGADEQYF
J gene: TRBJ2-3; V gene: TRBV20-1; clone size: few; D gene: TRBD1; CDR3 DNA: TGCAGTGGGAGGACAGGGAGCACAGATACGCAGTATTTT; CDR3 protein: CSGRTGSTDTQYF
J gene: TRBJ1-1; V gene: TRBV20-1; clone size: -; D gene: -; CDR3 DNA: TGCAGTGCTAGAGGTCCGGGGAAGAACACTGAAGCTTTCTTT; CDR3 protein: CSARGPGKNTEAFF
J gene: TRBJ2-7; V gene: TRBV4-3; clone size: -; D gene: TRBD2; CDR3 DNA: TGCGCCAGCAGCCCTGGACTAGCGGTAAGCTCCTACGAGCAGTACTTC; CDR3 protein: CASSPGLAVSSYEQYF
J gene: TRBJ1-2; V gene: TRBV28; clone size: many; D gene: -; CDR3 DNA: TGTGCCAGCCGGGACGGCCGCAACTATGGCTACACCTTC; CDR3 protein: CASRDGRNYGYTF
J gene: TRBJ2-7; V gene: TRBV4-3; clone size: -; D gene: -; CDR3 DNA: TGCGCCAGCAGCCAAGACCTACCCGGGCAGGGGATACCCTACGAGCAGTACTTC; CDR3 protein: CASSQDLPGQGIPYEQYF
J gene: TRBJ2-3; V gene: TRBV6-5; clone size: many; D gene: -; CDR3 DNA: TGTGCCAGCAGTTATTCAACGAGAACAGATACGCAGTATTTT; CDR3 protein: CASSYSTRTDTQYF